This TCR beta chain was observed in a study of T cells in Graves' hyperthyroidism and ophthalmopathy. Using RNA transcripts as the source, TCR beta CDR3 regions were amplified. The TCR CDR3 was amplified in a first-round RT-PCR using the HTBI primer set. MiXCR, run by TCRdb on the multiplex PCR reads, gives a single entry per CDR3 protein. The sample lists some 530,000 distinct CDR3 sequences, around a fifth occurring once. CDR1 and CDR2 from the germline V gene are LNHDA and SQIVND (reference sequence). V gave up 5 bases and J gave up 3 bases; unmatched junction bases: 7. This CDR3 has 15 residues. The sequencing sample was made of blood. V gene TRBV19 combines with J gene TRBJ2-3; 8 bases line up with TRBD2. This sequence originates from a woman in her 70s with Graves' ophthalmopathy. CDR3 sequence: CASSPLGLETDTQYF. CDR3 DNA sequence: TGTGCCAGTAGTCCGCTGGGACTAGAAACAGATACGCAGTATTTT.